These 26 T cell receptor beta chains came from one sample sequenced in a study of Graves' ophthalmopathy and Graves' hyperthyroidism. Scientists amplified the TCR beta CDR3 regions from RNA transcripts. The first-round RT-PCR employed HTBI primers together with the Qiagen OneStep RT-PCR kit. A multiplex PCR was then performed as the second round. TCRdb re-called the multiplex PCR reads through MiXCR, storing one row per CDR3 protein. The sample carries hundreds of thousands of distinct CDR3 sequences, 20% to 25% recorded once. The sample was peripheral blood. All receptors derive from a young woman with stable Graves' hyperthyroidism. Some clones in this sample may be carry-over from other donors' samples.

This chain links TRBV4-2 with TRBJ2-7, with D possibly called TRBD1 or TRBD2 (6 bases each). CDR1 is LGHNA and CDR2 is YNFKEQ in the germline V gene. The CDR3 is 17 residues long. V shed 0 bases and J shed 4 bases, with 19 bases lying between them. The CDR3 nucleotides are TGTGCCAGCAGCCAAGAAGGGGGGCGCAGGTCCCTTTACGAGCAGTACTTC. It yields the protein CASSQEGGRRSLYEQYF.

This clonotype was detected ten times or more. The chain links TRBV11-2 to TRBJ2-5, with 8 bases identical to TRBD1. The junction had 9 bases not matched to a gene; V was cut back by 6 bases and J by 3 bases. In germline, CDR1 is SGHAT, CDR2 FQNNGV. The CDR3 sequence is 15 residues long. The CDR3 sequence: CASRHPGQAKETQYF. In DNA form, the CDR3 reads TGTGCCAGCAGACACCCGGGACAGGCGAAAGAGACCCAGTACTTC.

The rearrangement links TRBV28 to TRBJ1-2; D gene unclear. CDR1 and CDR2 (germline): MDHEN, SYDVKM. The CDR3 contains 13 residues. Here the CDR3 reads CASSGPLPYGYTF. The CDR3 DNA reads TGTGCGTCGTCCGGTCCCTTGCCCTATGGCTACACCTTC.

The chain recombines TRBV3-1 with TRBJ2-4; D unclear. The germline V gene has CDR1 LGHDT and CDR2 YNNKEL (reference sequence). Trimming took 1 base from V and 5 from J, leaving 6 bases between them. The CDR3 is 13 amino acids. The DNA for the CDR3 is TGTGCCAGCAGCCAAGTGTTGGAAAACATTCAGTACTTC. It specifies CASSQVLENIQYF.

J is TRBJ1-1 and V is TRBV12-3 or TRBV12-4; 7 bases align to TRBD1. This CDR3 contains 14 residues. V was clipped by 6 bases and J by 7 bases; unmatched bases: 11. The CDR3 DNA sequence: TGTGCCAGCAGACCAACAGGGGCTGTGGGTGAAGCTTTCTTT. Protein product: CASRPTGAVGEAFF.

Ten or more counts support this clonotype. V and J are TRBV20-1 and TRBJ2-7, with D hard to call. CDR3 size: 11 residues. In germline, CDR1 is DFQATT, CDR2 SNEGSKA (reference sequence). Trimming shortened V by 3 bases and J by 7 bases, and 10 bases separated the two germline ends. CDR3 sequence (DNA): TGCAGTGCTAGGGGTCTCAGTGAGCAGTACTTC. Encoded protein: CSARGLSEQYF.

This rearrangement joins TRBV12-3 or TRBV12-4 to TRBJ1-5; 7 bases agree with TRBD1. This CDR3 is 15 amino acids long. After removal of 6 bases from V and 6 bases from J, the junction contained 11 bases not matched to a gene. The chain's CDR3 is CASSRAQGFGQPQHF. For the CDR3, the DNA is TGTGCCAGCAGCCGAGCACAGGGGTTCGGTCAGCCCCAGCATTTT.

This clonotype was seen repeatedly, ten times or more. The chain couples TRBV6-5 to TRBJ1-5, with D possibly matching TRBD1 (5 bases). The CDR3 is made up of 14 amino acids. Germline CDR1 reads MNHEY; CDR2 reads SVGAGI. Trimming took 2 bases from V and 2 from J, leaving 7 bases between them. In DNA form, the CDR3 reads TGTGCCAGCAGTTACCGGGACGGCAATCAGCCCCAGCATTTT. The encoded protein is CASSYRDGNQPQHF.

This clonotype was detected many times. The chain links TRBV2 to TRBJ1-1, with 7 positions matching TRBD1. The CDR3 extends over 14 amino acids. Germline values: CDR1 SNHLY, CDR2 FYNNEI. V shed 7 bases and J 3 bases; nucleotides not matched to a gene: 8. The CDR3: CASIAQGGYTEAFF. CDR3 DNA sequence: TGTGCCAGCATAGCGCAGGGGGGGTACACTGAAGCTTTCTTT.

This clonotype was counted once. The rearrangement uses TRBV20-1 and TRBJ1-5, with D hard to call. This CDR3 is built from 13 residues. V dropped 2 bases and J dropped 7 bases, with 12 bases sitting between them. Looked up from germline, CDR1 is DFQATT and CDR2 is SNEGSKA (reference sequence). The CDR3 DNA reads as TGCAGTGCTAGACGAGGGCCTGACCAGCCCCAGCATTTT. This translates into CSARRGPDQPQHF.

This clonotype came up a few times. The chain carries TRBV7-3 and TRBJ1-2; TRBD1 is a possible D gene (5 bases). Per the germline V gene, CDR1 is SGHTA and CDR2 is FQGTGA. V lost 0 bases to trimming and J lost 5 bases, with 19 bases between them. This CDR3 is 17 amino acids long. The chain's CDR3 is CASSLTGTRSDAYGYTF. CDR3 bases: TGTGCCAGCAGCTTAACGGGGACCCGGTCTGACGCATATGGCTACACCTTC.

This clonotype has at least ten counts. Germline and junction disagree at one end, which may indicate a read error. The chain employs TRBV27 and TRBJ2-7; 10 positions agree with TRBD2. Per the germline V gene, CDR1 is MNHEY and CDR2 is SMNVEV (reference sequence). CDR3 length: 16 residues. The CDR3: CGSSPQGSGRAGEQYF. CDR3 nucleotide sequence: TGTGGCAGCAGTCCACAGGGGAGCGGGAGGGCGGGCGAGCAGTACTTC.

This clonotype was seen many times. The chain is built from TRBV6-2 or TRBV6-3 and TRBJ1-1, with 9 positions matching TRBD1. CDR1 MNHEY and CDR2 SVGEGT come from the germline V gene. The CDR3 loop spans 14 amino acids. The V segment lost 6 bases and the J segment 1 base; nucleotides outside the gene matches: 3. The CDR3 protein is CASSRTGENTEAFF. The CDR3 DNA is TGTGCCAGCAGCCGGACAGGGGAGAACACTGAAGCTTTCTTT.

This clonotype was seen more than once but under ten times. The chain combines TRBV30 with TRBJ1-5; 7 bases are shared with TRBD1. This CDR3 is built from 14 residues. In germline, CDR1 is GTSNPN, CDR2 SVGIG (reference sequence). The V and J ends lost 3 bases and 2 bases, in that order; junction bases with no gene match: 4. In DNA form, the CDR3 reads TGTGCCTGGAGCCTCGACAGGGGCAATCAGCCCCAGCATTTT. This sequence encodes CAWSLDRGNQPQHF.

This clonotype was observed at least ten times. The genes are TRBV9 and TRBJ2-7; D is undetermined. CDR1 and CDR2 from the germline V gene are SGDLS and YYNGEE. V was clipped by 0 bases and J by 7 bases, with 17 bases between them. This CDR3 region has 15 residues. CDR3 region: CASSVGDTRHREQYF. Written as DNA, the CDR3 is TGTGCCAGCAGCGTAGGTGACACGCGGCATCGGGAGCAGTACTTC.

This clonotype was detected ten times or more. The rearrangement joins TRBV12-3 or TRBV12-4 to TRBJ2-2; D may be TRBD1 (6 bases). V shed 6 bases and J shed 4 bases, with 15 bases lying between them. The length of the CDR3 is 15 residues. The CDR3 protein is CASSYRDGGTGELFF. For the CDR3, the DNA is TGTGCCAGCAGCTACAGGGATGGTGGCACCGGGGAGCTGTTTTTT.

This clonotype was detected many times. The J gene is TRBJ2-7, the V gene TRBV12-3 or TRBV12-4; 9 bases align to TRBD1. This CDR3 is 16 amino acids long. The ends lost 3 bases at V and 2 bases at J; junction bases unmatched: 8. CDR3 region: CASSFTTGTGPYEQYF. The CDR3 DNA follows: TGTGCCAGCAGTTTCACCACCGGGACAGGGCCCTACGAGCAGTACTTC.

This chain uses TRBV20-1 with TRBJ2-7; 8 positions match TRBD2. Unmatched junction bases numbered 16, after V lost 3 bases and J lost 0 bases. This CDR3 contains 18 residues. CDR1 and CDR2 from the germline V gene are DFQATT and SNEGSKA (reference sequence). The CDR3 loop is CSASYPRWGTSLSYEQYF. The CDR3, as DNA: TGCAGTGCTAGTTACCCTCGGTGGGGGACTAGTCTCTCCTACGAGCAGTACTTC.

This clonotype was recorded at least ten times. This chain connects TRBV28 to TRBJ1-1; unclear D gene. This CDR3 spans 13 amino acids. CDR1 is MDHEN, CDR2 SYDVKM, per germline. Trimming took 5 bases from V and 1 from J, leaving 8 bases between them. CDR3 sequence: CASSPAQNTEAFF. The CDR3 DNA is TGTGCCAGCAGTCCCGCCCAGAACACTGAAGCTTTCTTT.

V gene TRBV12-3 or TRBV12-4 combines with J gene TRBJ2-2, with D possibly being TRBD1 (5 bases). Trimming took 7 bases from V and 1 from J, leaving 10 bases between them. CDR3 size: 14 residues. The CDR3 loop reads CASKSQGNTGELFF. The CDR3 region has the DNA TGTGCCAGCAAAAGTCAGGGGAACACCGGGGAGCTGTTTTTT.

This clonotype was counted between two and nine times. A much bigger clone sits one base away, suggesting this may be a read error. CDR3 sequence: CASSLAESGNTIYF. CDR3 DNA sequence: TGTGCCAGCAGTTTAGCTGAGTCTGGAAACACCATATATTTT. The genes are TRBV12-3 or TRBV12-4 and TRBJ1-3; D is unclear. V lost 0 bases, J lost 1 base, and 4 bases lay in between. The CDR3 runs 14 residues.

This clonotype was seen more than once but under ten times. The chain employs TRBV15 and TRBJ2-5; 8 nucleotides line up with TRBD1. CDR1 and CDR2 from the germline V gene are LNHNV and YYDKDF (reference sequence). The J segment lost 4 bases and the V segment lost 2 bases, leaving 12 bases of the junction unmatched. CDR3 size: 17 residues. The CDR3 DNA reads TGTGCCACCAGCAGAAAGCTCAGCAGGGGGCTAGGAGAGACCCAGTACTTC. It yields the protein CATSRKLSRGLGETQYF.

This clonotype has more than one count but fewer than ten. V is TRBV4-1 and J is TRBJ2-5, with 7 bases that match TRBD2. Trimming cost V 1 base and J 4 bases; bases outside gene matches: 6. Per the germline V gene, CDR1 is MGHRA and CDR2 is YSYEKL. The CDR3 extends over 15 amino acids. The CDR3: CASSQGSGNGETQYF. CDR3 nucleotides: TGCGCCAGCAGCCAAGGAAGCGGGAACGGAGAGACCCAGTACTTC.

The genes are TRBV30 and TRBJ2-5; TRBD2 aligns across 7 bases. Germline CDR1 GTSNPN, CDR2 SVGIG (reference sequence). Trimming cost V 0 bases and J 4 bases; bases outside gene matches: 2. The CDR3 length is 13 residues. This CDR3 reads CAWSVLAGETQYF. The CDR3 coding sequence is TGTGCCTGGAGTGTGTTAGCGGGAGAGACCCAGTACTTC.

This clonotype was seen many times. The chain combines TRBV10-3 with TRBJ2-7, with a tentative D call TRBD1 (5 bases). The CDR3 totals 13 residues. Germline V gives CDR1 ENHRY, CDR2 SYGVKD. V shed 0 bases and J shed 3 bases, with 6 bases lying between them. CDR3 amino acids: CAISESDIYEQYF. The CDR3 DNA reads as TGTGCCATCAGTGAGTCGGACATCTACGAGCAGTACTTC.

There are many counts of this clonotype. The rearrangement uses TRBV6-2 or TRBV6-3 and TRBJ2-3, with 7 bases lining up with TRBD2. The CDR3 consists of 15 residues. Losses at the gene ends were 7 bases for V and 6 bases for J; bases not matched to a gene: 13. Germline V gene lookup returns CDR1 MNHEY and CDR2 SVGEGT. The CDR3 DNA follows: TGTGCCAGCACTATAACGGGGGGAGCCTCGGATACGCAGTATTTT. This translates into CASTITGGASDTQYF.